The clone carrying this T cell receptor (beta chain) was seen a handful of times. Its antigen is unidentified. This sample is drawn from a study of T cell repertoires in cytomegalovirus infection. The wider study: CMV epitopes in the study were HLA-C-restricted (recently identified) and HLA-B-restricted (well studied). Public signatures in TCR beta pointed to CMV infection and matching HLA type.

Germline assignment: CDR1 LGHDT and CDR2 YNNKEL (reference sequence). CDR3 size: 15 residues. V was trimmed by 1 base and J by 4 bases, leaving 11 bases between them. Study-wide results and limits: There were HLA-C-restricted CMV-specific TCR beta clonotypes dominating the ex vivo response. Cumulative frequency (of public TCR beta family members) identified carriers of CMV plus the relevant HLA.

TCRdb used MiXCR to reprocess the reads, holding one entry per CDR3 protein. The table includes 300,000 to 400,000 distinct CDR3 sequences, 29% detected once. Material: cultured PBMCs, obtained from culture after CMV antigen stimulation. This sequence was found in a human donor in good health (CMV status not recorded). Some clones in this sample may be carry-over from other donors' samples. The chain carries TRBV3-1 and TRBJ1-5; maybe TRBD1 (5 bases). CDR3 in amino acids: CASSQADRPNQPQHF. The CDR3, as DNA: TGTGCCAGCAGCCAAGCCGACAGACCAAATCAGCCCCAGCATTTT.